This T cell receptor (beta chain) was recovered during a study of T cells after yellow fever vaccination. About the study: The authors prepared low-cell-number fractions using SMART-Seq v4 Ultra Low Input. Study results and limitations: Detected again after the booster were most primary-vaccination clones, at 96% CD4 and 88% CD8.

Universal primer sites and UMIs were introduced during 5'RACE template-switching synthesis of TCR cDNA. One entry per CDR3 protein, called by TCRdb with MiXCR from the 5' RACE reads. This sample yields just under 85,000 distinct CDR3 sequences, of which 13% are seen a single time; about 22% belongs to the top ten. The V end lost 0 bases, the J end lost 6 bases, and 9 bases lay between the germline ends. Germline CDR1 reads MNHEY; CDR2 reads SVGEGT. The CDR3 totals 13 residues. This clonotype was seen a few times. Specimen: CD8+ T cells not binding an NS4B(214-222) dextramer, sorted from PBMCs, collected roughly 20 days after the first yellow fever vaccination. This sequence originates from a man aged 18 to 29 who received the YFV17D yellow fever vaccine. This chain uses TRBV6-2 or TRBV6-3 with TRBJ2-7; D unresolved. CDR3 in amino acids: CASSYSMYREQYF. In nucleotides, the CDR3 is TGTGCCAGCAGTTACTCCATGTACCGCGAGCAGTACTTC.